One and the same sample provided the 21 T cell receptor beta chains below, sequenced in a study of regulatory T cells in long-lasting Graves disease. Noted time point: newly diagnosed GD, antithyroid drugs for less than 3 months. TCR sequences were obtained from RNA taken from PBMCs. HTBI primers from iRepertoire and Arm-PCR of CDR3 regions yielded the TCR beta libraries. TCRdb ran MiXCR on the multiplex PCR reads and lists one entry per CDR3 protein. The sample lists roughly 420,000 distinct CDR3 sequences; roughly 15% were seen once. This sample was shared with a second study, whose subject was T cells in Graves' hyperthyroidism and ophthalmopathy.

Sample: peripheral blood mononuclear cells (PBMCs), taken at new diagnosis, from a patient treated with antithyroid drugs. Receptors were obtained from a woman aged 50 to 65 with Graves disease.

The sample holds a few counts of this clonotype. V gene TRBV29-1 combines with J gene TRBJ2-1; TRBD1 or TRBD2 may be the D gene (6 bases each). CDR3 length: 13 residues. The germline V and J ends were trimmed by 4 bases and 4 bases, with 11 bases remaining between them. Germline lookup yields CDR1 SQVTM and CDR2 ANQGSEA. The CDR3 DNA is TGCAGCGTTGTGAGGGGGACTTACAATGAGCAGTTCTTC. Translated, it gives CSVVRGTYNEQFF.

This clonotype was seen repeatedly, ten times or more. The rearrangement links TRBV29-1 to TRBJ1-1; D unresolved. Germline values: CDR1 SQVTM, CDR2 ANQGSEA. The CDR3 totals 9 residues. Trimming took 3 bases from V and 4 from J, leaving 0 bases between them. CDR3 in amino acids: CSVDTEAFF. The DNA for the CDR3 is TGCAGCGTTGACACTGAAGCTTTCTTT.

This clonotype was detected ten times or more. The genes are TRBV11-2 and TRBJ2-6; D is uncertain. The CDR3 covers 14 residues. CDR1 is SGHAT and CDR2 is FQNNGV in the germline V gene. V lost 3 bases, J lost 1 base, and 4 bases lay in between. DNA for the CDR3: TGTGCCAGCAGCTTGATTTCTGGGGCCAACGTCCTGACTTTC. Its protein product is CASSLISGANVLTF. The full variable domain, in which reference TRBV11-2 and TRBJ2-6 provide the parts outside the CDR3, is EAGVAQSPRYKIIEKRQSVAFWCNPISGHATLYWYQQILGQGPKLLIQFQNNGVVDDSQLPKDRFSAERLKGVDSTLKIQPAKLEDSAVYLCASSLISGANVLTFGAGSRLTVL.

This clonotype was counted at least ten times. The chain couples TRBV7-2 to TRBJ2-1; D is ambiguous. The CDR3 has 15 residues. Trimming removed 2 bases from V and 5 bases from J, with 13 bases in between. CDR1 is SGHTA, CDR2 FQGNSA, per germline. The CDR3 here is CASSLNPSNDNEQFF. CDR3 sequence (DNA): TGTGCCAGCAGCTTAAATCCTAGTAACGACAATGAGCAGTTCTTC.

The rearrangement uses TRBV5-1 and TRBJ2-4; D might be TRBD1 (5 bases). Looked up from germline, CDR1 is SGHRS and CDR2 is YFSETQ. The CDR3 runs 14 residues. The germline V and J ends were trimmed by 0 bases and 5 bases, with 9 bases remaining between them. In DNA, the CDR3 is TGCGCCAGCAGCTTGGTTCAGGGCGAAAACATTCAGTACTTC. Its protein is CASSLVQGENIQYF.

This clonotype was seen only a few times. A much larger clonotype is one base distant, so this may be a read error. The chain employs TRBV7-2 and TRBJ2-3; 10 nucleotides agree with TRBD2. The germline gives CDR1 SGHTA, CDR2 FQGNSA. The CDR3 has 15 residues. CDR3 sequence: CASRHPGLATDTQFF. CDR3 coding DNA: TGTGCCAGCAGACATCCGGGACTAGCGACAGATACGCAGTTTTTT. Supplemented by reference TRBV7-2 and TRBJ2-3, the full variable domain reads GAGVSQSPSNKVTEKGKDVELRCDPISGHTALYWYRQSLGQGLEFLIYFQGNSAPDKSGLPSDRFSAERTGGSVSTLTIQRTQQEDSAVYLCASRHPGLATDTQFFGPGTRLTVL.

This clonotype was observed at least ten times. This chain links TRBV7-9 with TRBJ1-1, with D uncertain. Trimming shortened V by 1 base and J by 6 bases, and 15 bases separated the two germline ends. Per germline, CDR1 SEHNR and CDR2 FQNEAQ (reference sequence). This CDR3 is 15 amino acids long. The CDR3 coding sequence is TGTGCCAGCAGCTTAGGTTCTTCGCAGGTGGCTGAAGCTTTCTTT. This sequence encodes CASSLGSSQVAEAFF.

As for this clonotype: This may be a read error, as it is one base from a much larger clone. CDR3 residues: CTSIRSGNTGELFF. The CDR3 DNA reads TGTACCAGCATTAGATCAGGGAACACCGGGGAGCTGTTTTTT. The gene calls are TRBV27 and TRBJ2-2, with D unclear. Germline loops: CDR1 MNHEY, CDR2 SMNVEV (reference sequence). This CDR3 is 14 amino acids long.

V is TRBV9 and J is TRBJ1-3, with D tentatively TRBD1 (6 bases). Trimming shortened V by 0 bases and J by 3 bases, and 13 bases separated the two germline ends. Germline lookup yields CDR1 SGDLS and CDR2 YYNGEE. This CDR3 has 16 amino acids. The DNA of the CDR3 is TGTGCCAGCAGCGTAGTCCGGGGGGCGTTTGGAAACACCATATATTTT. It is translated as CASSVVRGAFGNTIYF. The whole variable domain, filled in from reference TRBV9 and TRBJ1-3, reads DSGVTQTPKHLITATGQRVTLRCSPRSGDLSVYWYQQSLDQGLQFLIQYYNGEERAKGNILERFSAQQFPDLHSELNLSSLELGDSALYFCASSVVRGAFGNTIYFGEGSWLTVV.

V is TRBV29-1 and J is TRBJ1-4; D is uncertain. The CDR3 length is 13 residues. CDR1 SQVTM and CDR2 ANQGSEA come from the germline V gene. Trimming took 7 bases from V and 3 from J, leaving 12 bases between them. DNA for the CDR3: TGCAGCGCTGAGGTTGGGGCTAATGAAAAACTGTTTTTT. Amino acid sequence: CSAEVGANEKLFF.

This sequence joins TRBV10-3 and TRBJ1-6; D is uncertain. Germline loops: CDR1 ENHRY, CDR2 SYGVKD. The CDR3 is made up of 15 amino acids. The V gene lost 6 bases and the J gene lost 8 bases, with 17 bases spanning the gap. The CDR3 DNA reads TGTGCCATCAGCGCAAGAACAAGGGCAGATTCACCCCTCCACTTT. Its protein is CAISARTRADSPLHF.

The table lists this clonotype with a few counts. The CDR3: CASTTLSVNEQFF. The CDR3 nucleotides read TGTGCCAGCACCACACTGAGCGTCAATGAGCAGTTCTTC. V is TRBV6-1 and J is TRBJ2-1, with unresolved D. V gave up 7 bases and J gave up 6 bases, with 13 bases separating them. The CDR3 sequence is 13 residues long. CDR1 is MNHNS and CDR2 is SASEGT in the germline V gene.

At least ten counts were recorded for this clonotype. The V gene is TRBV11-2, the J gene TRBJ2-7; 14 bases match TRBD2. This CDR3 comprises 17 residues. CDR1 and CDR2 (germline): SGHAT, FQNNGV. Unmatched junction bases numbered 8, after V lost 5 bases and J lost 2 bases. The CDR3 protein is CASSQGLAGVAAYEQYF. The CDR3 nucleotides are TGTGCCAGCAGCCAGGGACTAGCGGGAGTAGCCGCCTACGAGCAGTACTTC.

This clonotype was seen at least ten times. V gene TRBV7-9 combines with J gene TRBJ2-3; 14 bases are shared with TRBD2. Germline CDR1 reads SEHNR; CDR2 reads FQNEAQ (reference sequence). Trimming at V came to 0 bases and at J to 4 bases, leaving 9 bases not matched to a gene. The CDR3 extends over 19 amino acids. CDR3 amino acids: CASSLAPGLAGGLADTQYF. DNA of the CDR3: TGTGCCAGCAGCTTAGCGCCCGGACTAGCGGGAGGTCTAGCAGATACGCAGTATTTT.

This clonotype was found a few times. This rearrangement joins TRBV4-1 to TRBJ2-7; tentative D call: TRBD2 (5 bases). The V end lost 0 bases, the J end lost 1 base, and 7 bases lay between the germline ends. The CDR3 length is 14 residues. Germline loops: CDR1 MGHRA, CDR2 YSYEKL. The CDR3 DNA reads TGCGCCAGCAGCCAAGATCGAGGGTCCTACGAGCAGTACTTC. The encoded protein is CASSQDRGSYEQYF.

This clonotype showed up many times. The chain couples TRBV6-5 to TRBJ1-1; D is undetermined. Germline V gene data show CDR1 as MNHEY and CDR2 as SVGAGI. Trimming took 0 bases from V and 4 from J, leaving 15 bases between them. CDR3 length equals 16 residues. The CDR3 region has the DNA TGTGCCAGCAGTTACTCGTATGGGAGGTCAGTCACTGAAGCTTTCTTT. Translating it yields CASSYSYGRSVTEAFF.

This clonotype has a count of ten or more. CDR3 nucleotides: TGTGCCAGCAGTGGAGGTTACAATGAGCAGTTCTTC. This sequence encodes CASSGGYNEQFF. The rearrangement joins TRBV2 to TRBJ2-1; D is unresolved. V was clipped by 4 bases and J by 4 bases, with 5 bases between them. Germline V gives CDR1 SNHLY, CDR2 FYNNEI. This CDR3 spans 12 amino acids.

The chain joins TRBV27 to TRBJ1-2, with 7 bases identical to TRBD1. J was trimmed by 4 bases and V by 0 bases; bases with no gene match: 2. CDR1 is MNHEY, CDR2 SMNVEV, per germline (reference sequence). The CDR3 length is 14 residues. The CDR3 nucleotides are TGTGCCAGCAGTTTATCGAACAGGGGCTATGGCTACACCTTC. This translates into CASSLSNRGYGYTF.

The table lists this clonotype with many counts. This chain links TRBV5-1 with TRBJ2-2; weak D call: TRBD1 (6 bases). The length of the CDR3 is 15 residues. V was cut by 2 bases and J by 6 bases, with 14 bases left in between. CDR1 and CDR2 (germline): SGHRS, YFSETQ. The CDR3 DNA reads as TGCGCCAGCAGCTTAATGGACAGAGTGGCCGGGGAGCTGTTTTTT. It encodes CASSLMDRVAGELFF.

In this sample, this clonotype turned up many times. The chain combines TRBV28 with TRBJ2-7, with TRBD1 matching 8 bases. Germline values: CDR1 MDHEN, CDR2 SYDVKM. J gave up 5 bases and V 6 bases, and 9 bases lay outside the gene matches. The CDR3 runs 14 residues. CDR3 in amino acids: CASRRPAGGHEQYF. The CDR3 DNA sequence: TGTGCCAGCAGGAGGCCGGCAGGGGGCCACGAGCAGTACTTC.

This clonotype was found a few times. The V gene is TRBV10-2, the J gene TRBJ1-5; D is possibly TRBD1 (5 bases). CDR3 size: 14 residues. CDR1 and CDR2 from the germline V gene are WSHSY and SAAADI. The V end was cut by 3 bases, the J end by 2 bases, with 8 bases between. This CDR3 reads CASSDGGGNQPQHF. DNA for the CDR3: TGCGCCAGCAGTGACGGGGGAGGCAATCAGCCCCAGCATTTT.